This entry concerns a single TCR beta chain. This clone was counted a single time. Its antigen specificity is not known. No quality values exist for individual bases; no much larger clone is one base distant. This entry comes from a study of cytomegalovirus exposure and HLA in healthy donors (dated by TCRdb to the late 2010s). In the study overall: An earlier analysis of roughly 500 of the donors reported 276 Gb of sequence data and 100 million to 120 million unique TCR beta sequences obtained from approximately 180 million T cells. All discovery cohort repertoires had been generated using a single sequencing platform. In a later genetic analysis, genome-wide SNP genotypes for about three fifths of the 666 donors were used, and that subset was treated as a discovery cohort. Because of strong linkage in the cohort, four to six DR-DQ haplotypes were treated as single units for association and clustering. Among the roughly 400 genotyped donors, approximately 77% belonged to the genetic ancestry cluster associated with self-reported Caucasian donors. To decide whether each TCR beta V gene segment behaved as functional or pseudogenic, an earlier analysis of fewer than 750 of the donors relied on high-throughput TCR beta sequencing. A separate validation cohort of 100 to 150 different subjects was used in addition to the approximately 700-subject first cohort. The study combined high-throughput TCR immunosequencing, statistical association of individual TCRs with disease status, and machine learning to predict cytomegalovirus infection status. Typing coverage differed by locus: A, B, C, DRB1 and DQB1 were typed in about 620-630 donors, DQA1 in 500 to 550, DPA1 in some 570, and DPB1 in roughly 470. The study used immunosequencing to profile the T cell repertoires of 670 or so subjects and linked those repertoires to cytomegalovirus serostatus. In the later analysis, no new phenotypic data were used to find candidate immune exposures; instead, reliance was placed on TCR beta sequences and their occurrence across donors. On average, 235,054 unique TCR beta nucleotide sequences were sequenced per donor among 300 to 500 genotyped donors of the cohort, with roughly 18% of those sequences being non-productive. Donor age, sex, ethnicity and CMV serostatus were compiled alongside the repertoire data. Both class I and class II loci were covered by HLA typing, at four-digit resolution. The study aimed to test whether cataloging public T cell receptors could reveal signatures of past pathogen exposure. A later analysis re-examined previously published TCR beta repertoires from around 670 donors and added high-resolution HLA genotyping to investigate patterns of TCR occurrence. An early release covering roughly 640 HLA-typed donors comprised roughly 300 gigabases of sequencing data and tens of millions of unique TCR sequences. Overall study results and their limits: In vitro tests confirmed that a few of the cytomegalovirus-associated TCR beta chains recognize cytomegalovirus antigens. A later genetic analysis reported fewer N-insertions in productive TCRs among donors in an Asian-associated ancestry cluster than the approximately 670-donor mean. In a later analysis, TCR association rates were found to vary across HLA loci, with the most associated TCRs seen for DRB1 alleles and the fewest for HLA-C alleles. A later genetic analysis associated a missense DCLRE1C variant with V-gene and J-gene trimming of TCR beta chains, and an independent cohort replicated the association. For the cohort, immune exposure information was limited to CMV serostatus. The authors suggested that the approach could potentially be extended to other disease states and immunological phenotypes. Seventeen rarely observed V segments, including chromosome 9 orphons, were excluded from the earlier analysis of approximately 500 of the donors because counts were too low. Roughly uniform sequencing depth across donors was assumed in presence/absence analyses, although this assumption may not hold. At a false discovery rate of 0.05, a later analysis linked 15,000 to 20,000 TCR beta sequences to specific HLA alleles. Linkage disequilibrium might explain the correlated functional status among segregating V segments, but an unknown experimental factor could not be ruled out. A later analysis found that most CMV-associated TCR beta chains appeared HLA-restricted, with HLA associations seemingly driven largely by CMV exposure. Compared with equally common non-associated chains, HLA-associated TCR beta chains in a later analysis were more clonally expanded and had lower generation probabilities. Because HLA typing was missing for some donors at each locus, association tests included only the typed subset. While some public TCRs were present in many individuals, most TCR sequences turned up only very rarely across donors. A further reported finding was that TCR beta sequences accurately predicted the HLA-A and HLA-B alleles for most subjects in the first cohort. When HLA alleles, especially DR and DQ, strongly co-occurred, TCR associations were difficult to assign to individual alleles. Because the 87-base-pair reads could not distinguish some IMGT-functional V segments, including TRBV6-2 and TRBV6-3, those segments were excluded. In this cohort, only TCR beta chains were sequenced, and detectable features were limited by the absence of alpha or paired-chain data. An earlier analysis of approximately 530 of the donors showed that most TCR beta V segments appeared in productive rearrangements either about 90% or about 30% of the time, which broadly matched IMGT annotations. A total of fewer than 200 TCR beta chains were listed by the study as associated with cytomegalovirus. The sequencing pipeline was judged likely to have produced a cluster of highly shared sequence variants as a technical artifact. In both the original and validation cohorts, the classifier was reported to diagnose cytomegalovirus status with high specificity and sensitivity. A later analysis reported that several top co-occurrence clusters appeared linked to parvovirus B19, influenza, CMV and Epstein-Barr virus.

Libraries were built with the immunoSEQ multiplex PCR assay. The multiplex PCR relied on a mix of 60 forward primers for TCR Vbeta segments and 13 reverse primers for TCR Jbeta segments. The CDR3 region of rearranged TCR beta genes was amplified from genomic DNA with a multiplex PCR assay. On the Illumina HiSeq System, the amplified TCR beta libraries were sequenced as 87-base-pair reads. As for how the authors treated the data: A later analysis tallied tens of millions of unique TCR beta chains across the 660 or so repertoires, and about 10 million of those chains were shared by two or more donors. Raw reads were error-corrected and collapsed into unique sequences by a nearest-neighbor algorithm in which closely related sequences were merged to remove PCR and sequencing errors. To assign V, D and J gene segments, CDR3 sequences were aligned to IMGT reference sequences. For a sequence to be retained, a match of at least six nucleotides to both a V gene segment and a J gene segment was required. Rearrangements were classified as productive when the CDR3 lacked stop codons and remained in frame with V and J, and all other rearrangements were classified as non-productive. Following IMGT convention, CDR3 was defined as the stretch from the second conserved V-encoded cysteine to the conserved J-encoded phenylalanine. In an earlier analysis of around 640 of the donors, sequences lacking an unambiguous match to a single V gene segment were excluded. An earlier analysis of a few hundred of the donors classified V segments as functional when productive rearrangements were above 56.7% and as segregating when the standard deviation between donors was above 5%. A statistical classification framework was built for diagnosing cytomegalovirus status from the catalog of TCR beta chain sequences. In a later analysis, TCR nucleotide sequences were compared against IMGT/GENE-DB human TR gene sequences so that V and J genes could be assigned. Using the TCRdist pipeline, a later analysis assigned CDR3 sequences along with most-parsimonious VDJ recombination scenarios. A later analysis defined each TCR beta chain by its CDR3 amino acid sequence plus V-gene family, and excluded reads lacking a unique V-gene family. A later analysis removed several hundred highly shared, low-generation-probability nucleotide sequences to deal with suspected cross-contamination and a sequencing artifact. In a later analysis, a clonal expansion index for each public chain was calculated from normalized within-repertoire ranks of inferred template counts. In a later analysis, generation probabilities were computed with a VDJ recombination model fitted to out-of-frame rearrangements, and the resulting probabilities were checked against IGoR. A later analysis scored TCR-TCR, TCR-HLA and TCR-CMV co-occurrence with hypergeometric tests, applying a repertoire-size bias correction to TCR pairs. To estimate false discovery rates, a later analysis permuted the HLA or CMV assignments 20 times. In a later analysis, co-occurring TCRs were grouped using DBSCAN, and TCRdist sequence similarity was added for clustering within HLA-allele-positive subsets. Co-occurrence clustering excluded repertoires with fewer than 30,000 or more than 120,000 public chains, plus five with anomalous nucleotide sharing. TCRdb provides this immuneACCESS table in a form limited to in-frame rearrangements. Some clones are lacking; in checked studies, under half of them reflect an unresolved V gene, and why the rest are absent is not known. V and J calls and clone size follow that table, whereas D and trimming were derived from the DNA. The sample table holds over 150,000 clones, of which roughly 80% were seen once. Around 6.7% of the sample comes from the top ten.

Ends trimmed: V by 4 bases, J by 6 bases; bases unmatched to a gene: 4. CDR1 and CDR2 were assigned from the germline V gene as SGHTA and FQGTGA. Its CDR3 holds 14 amino acids, cysteine through phenylalanine. Only the CDR3 DNA stays, 42 bases, in frame from base 1. In total, just over 650 healthy bone marrow donors made up the cohort. At the time of sampling, all cohort members were nominally healthy, though unrecorded immune exposures were likely present. The donor tested CMV seropositive, placing the donor among the 289 seropositive members of the cohort. A peripheral blood sample was provided by each donor, and peripheral blood mononuclear cells were used for TCR beta sequencing. Genomic DNA was extracted from the blood cell samples with the Qiagen DNeasy Blood Extraction Kit.

The rearranged segments are TRBV7-3 and TRBJ1-1; the central 11 bases match TRBD1. This sequence originates from a woman aged 25 to 39 in good health and CMV-seropositive. Sequences were obtained from PBMCs. The CDR3 reads as follows: CASSWGQGGAEAFF. The nucleotide sequence is given as TGTGCCAGCAGCTGGGGACAGGGGGGCGCTGAAGCTTTCTTT. Here the CDR3 is joined to the reference TRBV7-3 and TRBJ1-1 genes, and the full variable domain is: GAGVSQTPSNKVTEKGKYVELRCDPISGHTALYWYRQSLGQGPEFLIYFQGTGAADDSGLPNDRFFAVRPEGSVSTLKIQRTERGDSAVYLCASSWGQGGAEAFFGQGTRLTVV.